This T cell receptor beta chain was retrieved from a study of control samples from healthy donors and cancer patients. Method: immunoSEQ multiplex PCR; TCRdb's copy keeps in-frame clones and lacks some. The sample has about 110,000 clones, just over 90% seen once. The length of the CDR3 is 15 residues. With V trimmed by 4 bases and J by 2 bases, 8 bases remained unmatched. CDR1 is SGHRS, CDR2 YFSETQ, per germline. The sequence came from a human donor in good health. The donor label of this sample is uncertain. The chain recombines TRBV5-1 with TRBJ1-1; TRBD1 agrees at 7 bases. The material sequenced was blood. Here the CDR3 DNA reads TGCGCCAGCAGCCCCCGGACAGGTACCAACACTGAAGCTTTCTTT. Translated, it gives CASSPRTGTNTEAFF.